A selection of T cell receptor beta chains follows, all from one sample in a study of T-cell reconstitution after alpha-beta-depleted transplantation in children. From the PCR reads, TCRdb called clonotypes with MiXCR, one entry per CDR3 protein. The data contain more than 120,000 distinct CDR3 sequences, around 9% of them singletons. The specimen comprised PBMCs, mostly from graft donor cells, sampled 180 days after TCRalphabeta/CD19-depleted stem cell transplant. The receptors were sampled from a female patient under 10 years old who had a stem cell transplant for congenital amegakaryocytic thrombocytopenia, so the T cells may come from the graft donor. CDR3s include the opening cysteine and the closing phenylalanine or tryptophan.

J: TRBJ2-5; V: TRBV4-1; length: 14; CDR3: CASSLQAYQETQYF
J: TRBJ2-1; V: TRBV29-1; length: 14; CDR3: CSATDLKFRHEQFF
J: TRBJ1-1; V: TRBV7-9; length: 16; CDR3: CASSYGQPLLHTEAFF
J: TRBJ2-1; V: TRBV9; length: 13; CDR3: CASSAGTPGEQFF
J: TRBJ2-4; V: TRBV28; length: 13; CDR3: CASRDSDKNIQYF
J: TRBJ2-5; V: TRBV29-1; length: 14; CDR3: CSVQLAGGSETQYF
J: TRBJ2-5; V: TRBV12-3/TRBV12-4; length: 13; CDR3: CASSWTSQETQYF
J: TRBJ2-1; V: TRBV30; length: 13; CDR3: CAWSVHDYNEQFF
J: TRBJ2-5; V: TRBV15; length: 14; CDR3: CATSRPQGWETQYF
J: TRBJ1-1; V: TRBV28; length: 16; CDR3: CASSSKQGGMNTEAFF
J: TRBJ2-7; V: TRBV28; length: 13; CDR3: CATGRDYSYEQYF
J: TRBJ2-1; V: TRBV2; length: 15; CDR3: CASSGRQSLSDEQFF
J: TRBJ1-2; V: TRBV7-9; length: 14; CDR3: CASSRSGRGMDYTF
J: TRBJ2-5; V: TRBV28; length: 14; CDR3: CASSPGTVLETQYF
J: TRBJ2-5; V: TRBV28; length: 13; CDR3: CASSRGLRETQYF
J: TRBJ2-2; V: TRBV20-1; length: 14; CDR3: CSASGRAVAGELFF
J: TRBJ1-3; V: TRBV10-3; length: 14; CDR3: CAIKATGARNTIYF
J: TRBJ2-6; V: TRBV6-5; length: 13; CDR3: CASSFPGDNVLTF
J: TRBJ1-1; V: TRBV20-1; length: 14; CDR3: CSAPRTGRNTEAFF
J: TRBJ1-1; V: TRBV5-1; length: 16; CDR3: CASSRVEMPGNTEAFF
J: TRBJ2-7; V: TRBV5-1; length: 17; CDR3: CASSLAKVERGGYEQYF
J: TRBJ1-2; V: TRBV7-2; length: 15; CDR3: CASSLGGAGSYGYTF
J: TRBJ1-1; V: TRBV20-1; length: 14; CDR3: CSARVEGTRTEAFF
J: TRBJ2-1; V: TRBV5-1; length: 18; CDR3: CASSKLAGGTSSYNEQFF
J: TRBJ1-1; V: TRBV4-1; length: 15; CDR3: CASSRGAAGFTEAFF
J: TRBJ1-2; V: TRBV29-1; length: 16; CDR3: CSVANPGQGERNGYTF
J: TRBJ2-7; V: TRBV20-1; length: 11; CDR3: CSLTSAYEQYF
J: TRBJ2-1; V: TRBV20-1; length: 15; CDR3: CRARDSGSSYNEQFF
J: TRBJ2-3; V: TRBV5-1; length: 14; CDR3: CASNGLASTDTQYF
J: TRBJ1-2; V: TRBV6-5; length: 13; CDR3: CASSRGSGFGYTF
J: TRBJ2-5; V: TRBV11-2; length: 14; CDR3: CASSLAGAQETQYF
J: TRBJ1-3; V: TRBV29-1; length: 13; CDR3: CSVGHSSGNTIYF
J: TRBJ2-1; V: TRBV20-1; length: 15; CDR3: CSARIGLAGVHEQFF
J: TRBJ2-7; V: TRBV12-3/TRBV12-4; length: 12; CDR3: CASRLDSYEQYF
J: TRBJ2-1; V: TRBV28; length: 15; CDR3: CASSSLANSYNEQFF
J: TRBJ2-3; V: TRBV10-3; length: 15; CDR3: CAIARRSTALDTQYF